This TCR beta chain emerged from a study of shared clonotypes between healthy human individuals. Overall study context: Researchers drew samples from a couple of women and a few men aged 18 to 49. Study-wide results and caveats: Shared across a handful of donors were roughly 5% of the naive CD4 clonotypes. It was anticipated that sequencing depth would influence how many clonotypes donors shared.

Each PCR replicate from the sorted subsets contained about 180 ng DNA, which is about 30,000 T cell genomes. Profiled with immunoSEQ multiplex PCR; TCRdb holds only in-frame clones, not every one. This table holds about 2.1 million clones, 85% to 95% found once. Germline assignment: CDR1 MNHEY and CDR2 SMNVEV (reference sequence). Between the trimmed V and J ends, which lost 2 bases and 8 bases, there was a span of 12 bases. The CDR3 sequence is 13 residues long. As for this clone: Its antigen remains unknown.

CD45RO-negative CD8 cells positively selected for CCR7 made up the naive population, which excluded terminally differentiated effector memory CD45RA+ cells. The material sequenced was naive CD8+ T cells from PBMCs. The origin of this receptor is a man aged 18 to 30 in good health. Some clones in this sample may be carry-over from other donors' samples. The rearrangement joins TRBV27 to TRBJ1-2, with a weak D call TRBD1 (6 bases). CDR3 DNA: TGTGCCAGCAGTTTAAGGGGGGACGACGGCTACACCTTC. Translating it yields CASSLRGDDGYTF.